This TCR beta chain derives from a study of blood T cell repertoires in COVID-19. Germline trimming cut 2 bases from V and 10 bases from J; bases unmatched to any gene: 11. CDR3 size: 16 residues. Per the germline V gene, CDR1 is MNHNS and CDR2 is SASEGT. Membership in each cohort depended on participant-reported clinical history. Libraries were prepared by immunoSEQ multiplex PCR; TCRdb keeps only in-frame clonotypes and omits some of them. The table shows more than 200,000 clones, with about nine tenths occurring only once. The chain employs TRBV6-1 and TRBJ1-6; 7 nucleotides agree with TRBD1. The sequencing sample was made of PBMCs or T cells enriched from blood (not recorded which). This TCR came from a young woman with acute COVID-19. The CDR3 region has the DNA TGTGCCAGCAGTGAATTCGAGACAGGGAATGGATCACCCCTCCACTTT. Protein: CASSEFETGNGSPLHF.